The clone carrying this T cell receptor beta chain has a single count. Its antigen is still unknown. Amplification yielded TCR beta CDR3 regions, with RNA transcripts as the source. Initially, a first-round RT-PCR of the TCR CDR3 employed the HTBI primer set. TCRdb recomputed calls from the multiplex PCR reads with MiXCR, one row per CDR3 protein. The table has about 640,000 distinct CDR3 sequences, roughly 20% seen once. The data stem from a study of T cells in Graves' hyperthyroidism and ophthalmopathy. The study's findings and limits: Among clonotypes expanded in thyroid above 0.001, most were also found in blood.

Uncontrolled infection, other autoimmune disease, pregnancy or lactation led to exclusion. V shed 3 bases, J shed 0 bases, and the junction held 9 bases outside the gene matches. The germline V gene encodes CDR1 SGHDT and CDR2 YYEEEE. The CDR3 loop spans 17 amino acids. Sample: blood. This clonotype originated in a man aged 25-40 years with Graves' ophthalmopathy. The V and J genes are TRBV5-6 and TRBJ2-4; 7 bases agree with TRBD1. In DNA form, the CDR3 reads TGTGCCAGCAGCTATGTCGCGCAGGGGGTAGCCAAAAACATTCAGTACTTC. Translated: CASSYVAQGVAKNIQYF.